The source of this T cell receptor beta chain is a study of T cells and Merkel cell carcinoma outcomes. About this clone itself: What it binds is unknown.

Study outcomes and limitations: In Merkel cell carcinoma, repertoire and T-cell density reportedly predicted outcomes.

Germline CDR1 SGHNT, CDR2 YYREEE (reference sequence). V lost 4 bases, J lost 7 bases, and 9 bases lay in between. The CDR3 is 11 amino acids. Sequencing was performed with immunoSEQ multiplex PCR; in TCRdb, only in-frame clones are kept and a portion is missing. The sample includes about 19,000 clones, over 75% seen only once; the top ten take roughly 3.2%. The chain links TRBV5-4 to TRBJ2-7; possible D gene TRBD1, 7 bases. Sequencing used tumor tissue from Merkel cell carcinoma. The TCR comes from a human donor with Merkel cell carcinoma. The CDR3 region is CASSPGGEQYF. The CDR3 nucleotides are TGTGCCAGCAGCCCAGGGGGGGAGCAGTACTTC.